This T cell receptor (beta chain) was captured by sequencing in a study of T cells after yellow fever vaccination. Study overall: The fractions with low cell numbers were processed using SMART-Seq v4 Ultra Low Input.

This clonotype was picked up a small number of times. What it binds is unknown. Study-wide points: The CD4 and CD8 compartments had a small share of their clonotypes in common. At approximately 96% for CD4 and approximately 88% for CD8, most primary-vaccination clones showed up again after the booster.

Looked up from germline, CDR1 is DFQATT and CDR2 is SNEGSKA (reference sequence). With 0 bases removed from V and 5 bases from J, the gap between germline ends came to 11 bases. This CDR3 region has 14 residues. TCR cDNA, made by 5'RACE template switching, carried an added universal primer site and UMIs. Each CDR3 protein gets one entry after TCRdb re-called the 5' RACE reads with MiXCR. The table lists hundreds of thousands of distinct CDR3 sequences, 8.7% of them singletons. The specimen comprised PBMCs, sampled on the day of the first yellow fever vaccination. The chain joins TRBV20-1 to TRBJ1-5; D perhaps matches TRBD1 (5 bases). The clonotype comes from a man aged 18 to 29 who received the YFV17D yellow fever vaccine. CDR3 sequence (DNA): TGCAGTGCTAGAGACAGGGAGGCAGATCAGCCCCAGCATTTT. It codes for CSARDREADQPQHF.